This TCR beta chain was captured by sequencing in a study of blood T cell repertoires in COVID-19. Overall study context: Acute and convalescent COVID-19 samples came from the United States, Italy and Spain. Nucleic acid was either cDNA or gDNA, and it came from T cells, B-cell-depleted T cells, or PBMCs.

In the authors' methods: For nucleated cells, counts were estimated from reference gene primer amplification. The assay was immunoSEQ multiplex PCR, and TCRdb's table has in-frame clones only and misses some. V, J and clone size reflect that table, while D and trimming were determined from the DNA. The profile covers some 160,000 clones, with around 92% appearing a single time and approximately 3% taken by the ten largest. The CDR3 consists of 15 residues. Germline V gene lookup returns CDR1 MNHEY and CDR2 SVGAGI. The junction had 5 bases not matched to a gene; V was cut back by 4 bases and J by 4 bases.

This chain connects TRBV6-5 to TRBJ1-3, with TRBD1 matching 9 bases. The sequenced material came from peripheral blood. The source of this sequence is a man aged 55 to 70 with acute or convalescent COVID-19. DNA of the CDR3: TGTGCCAGCAGTTCCGAACAGGGGGCGGGAAACACCATATATTTT. Translated: CASSSEQGAGNTIYF.